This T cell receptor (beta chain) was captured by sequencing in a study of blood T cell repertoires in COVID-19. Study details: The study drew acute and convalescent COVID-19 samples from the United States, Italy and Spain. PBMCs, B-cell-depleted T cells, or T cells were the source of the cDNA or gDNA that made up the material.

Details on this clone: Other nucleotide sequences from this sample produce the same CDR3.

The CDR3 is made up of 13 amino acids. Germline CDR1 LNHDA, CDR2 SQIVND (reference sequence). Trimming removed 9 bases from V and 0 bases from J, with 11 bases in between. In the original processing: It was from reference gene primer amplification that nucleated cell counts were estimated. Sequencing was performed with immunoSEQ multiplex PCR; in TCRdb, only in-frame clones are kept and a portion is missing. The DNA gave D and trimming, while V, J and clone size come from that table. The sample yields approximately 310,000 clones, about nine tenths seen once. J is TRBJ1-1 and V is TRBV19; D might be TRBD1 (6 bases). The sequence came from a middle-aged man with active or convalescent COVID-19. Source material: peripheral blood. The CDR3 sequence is CASSGTLNTEAFF. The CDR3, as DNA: TGTGCCAGCTCCGGGACACTGAACACTGAAGCTTTCTTT.